This TCR beta chain came from a study of OX40 agonist ivuxolimab in advanced cancers. Produced via immunoSEQ multiplex PCR; TCRdb's table is partial and in-frame only. The profile covers over 95,000 clones, with roughly 95% appearing a single time and around 2% taken by the ten largest. The sample consisted of CD4+ or CD8+ T cells sorted from blood, taken in a trial of the OX40 agonist ivuxolimab. The sequence derives from an adult with an advanced solid tumor such as melanoma, head and neck, liver or kidney cancer.

Written as DNA, the CDR3 is TGCGCCAGCAGCCCCGGGACGGCTAGCCCGCTCAATGAGCAGTTCTTC. It specifies CASSPGTASPLNEQFF. The chain joins TRBV4-3 to TRBJ2-1; D tentatively reads TRBD1 or TRBD2 (5 bases each). This CDR3 spans 16 amino acids. V was trimmed by 4 bases and J by 6 bases, leaving 19 bases between them. CDR1 and CDR2 (germline): LGHNA, YSLEER.